This T cell receptor beta chain originates from a study of blood T cell repertoires in COVID-19. Study as a whole: Italy, Spain and the United States were the sources of the convalescent and acute COVID-19 samples. The cDNA or gDNA used as material had been derived from T cells, B-cell-depleted T cells, or PBMCs.

Per the authors' pipeline: Estimation of nucleated cell counts was performed using reference gene primer amplification. Here immunoSEQ multiplex PCR was the method, and the copy in TCRdb shows in-frame clones only, minus some. V, J and clone size were drawn from that table, and D and trimming were deduced from the DNA. The sample consists of some 300,000 clones, approximately 91% of them appearing once. Individuals aged roughly 18 to 95 years were recruited from about two dozen US areas. This clone showed up many times. Looked up from germline, CDR1 is MNHEY and CDR2 is SVGEGT. This CDR3 has 12 amino acids. V lost 5 bases to trimming and J lost 6 bases, with 8 bases between them.

Material: PBMCs or T cells enriched from blood (not recorded which). This clonotype originated in a woman in her thirties or forties who had recovered from COVID-19. V and J are TRBV6-2 or TRBV6-3 and TRBJ2-1; D may be TRBD1 (5 bases). CDR3 DNA: TGTGCCAGCAGTACCAGGGCCAATGAGCAGTTCTTC. It translates to CASSTRANEQFF.